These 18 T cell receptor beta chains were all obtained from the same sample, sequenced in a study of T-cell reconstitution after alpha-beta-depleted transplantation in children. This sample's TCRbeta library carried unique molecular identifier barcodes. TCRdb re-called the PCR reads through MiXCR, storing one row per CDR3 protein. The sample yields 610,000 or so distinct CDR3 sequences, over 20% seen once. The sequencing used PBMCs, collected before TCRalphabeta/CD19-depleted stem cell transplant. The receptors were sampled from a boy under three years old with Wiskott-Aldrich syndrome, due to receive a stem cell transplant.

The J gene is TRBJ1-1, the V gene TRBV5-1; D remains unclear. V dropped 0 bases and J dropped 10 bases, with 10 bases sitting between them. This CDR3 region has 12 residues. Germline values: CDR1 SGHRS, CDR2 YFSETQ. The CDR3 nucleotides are TGCGCCAGCAGCTTGGATGGTTTGGGAGCTTTCTTT. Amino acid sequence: CASSLDGLGAFF.

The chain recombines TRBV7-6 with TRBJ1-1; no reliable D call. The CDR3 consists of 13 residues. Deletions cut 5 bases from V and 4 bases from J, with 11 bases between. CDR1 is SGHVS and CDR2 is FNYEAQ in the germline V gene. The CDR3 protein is CASSKNLGTEAFF. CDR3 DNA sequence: TGTGCCAGCAGCAAGAATTTGGGCACTGAAGCTTTCTTT.

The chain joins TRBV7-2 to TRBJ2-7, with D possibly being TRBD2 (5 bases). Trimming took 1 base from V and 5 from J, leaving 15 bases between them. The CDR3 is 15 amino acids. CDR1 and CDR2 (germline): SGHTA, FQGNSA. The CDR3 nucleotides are TGTGCCAGCAGCTTAGAAGGCCGCCCCGGGAACGAGCAGTACTTC. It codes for CASSLEGRPGNEQYF.

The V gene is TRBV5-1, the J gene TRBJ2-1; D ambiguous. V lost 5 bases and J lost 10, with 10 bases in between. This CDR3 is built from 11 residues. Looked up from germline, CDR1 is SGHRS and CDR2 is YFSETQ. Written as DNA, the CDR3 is TGCGCCAGCAGGGAGAAGGAAGAGCAGTTCTTC. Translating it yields CASREKEEQFF.

The CDR3 region has the DNA TGCAGCGGGGGGGCTAGCGGTTACAATGAGCAGTTCTTC. Translated, it gives CSGGASGYNEQFF. The V gene is TRBV29-1, the J gene TRBJ2-1; D possibly corresponds to TRBD2 (7 bases). The V gene lost 7 bases and the J gene lost 4 bases, with 14 bases spanning the gap. The CDR3 has 13 residues. Looked up from germline, CDR1 is SQVTM and CDR2 is ANQGSEA.

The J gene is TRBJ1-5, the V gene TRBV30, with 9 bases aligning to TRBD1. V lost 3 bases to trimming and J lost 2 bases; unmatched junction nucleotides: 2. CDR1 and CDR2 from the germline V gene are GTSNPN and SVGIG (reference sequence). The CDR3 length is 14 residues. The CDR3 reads CAWSRDRGNQPQHF. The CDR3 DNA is TGTGCCTGGAGCAGGGACAGGGGCAATCAGCCCCAGCATTTT. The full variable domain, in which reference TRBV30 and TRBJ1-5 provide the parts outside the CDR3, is SQTIHQWPATLVQPVGSPLSLECTVEGTSNPNLYWYRQAAGRGLQLLFYSVGIGQISSEVPQNLSASRPQDRQFILSSKKLLLSDSGFYLCAWSRDRGNQPQHFGDGTRLSIL.

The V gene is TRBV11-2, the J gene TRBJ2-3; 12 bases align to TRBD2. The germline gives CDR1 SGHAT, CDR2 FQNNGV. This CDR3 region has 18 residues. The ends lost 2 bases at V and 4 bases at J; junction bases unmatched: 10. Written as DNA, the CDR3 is TGTGCCAGCAGCTTACTCCTAGCGGGAGGGCCTAACGCAGATACGCAGTATTTT. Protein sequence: CASSLLLAGGPNADTQYF.

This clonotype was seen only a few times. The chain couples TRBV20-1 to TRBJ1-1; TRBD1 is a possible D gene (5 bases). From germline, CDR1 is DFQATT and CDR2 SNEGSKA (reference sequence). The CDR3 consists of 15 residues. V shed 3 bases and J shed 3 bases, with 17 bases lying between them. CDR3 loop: CSARAADSIYTEAFF. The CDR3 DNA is TGCAGTGCTAGGGCAGCTGACAGCATCTACACTGAAGCTTTCTTT.

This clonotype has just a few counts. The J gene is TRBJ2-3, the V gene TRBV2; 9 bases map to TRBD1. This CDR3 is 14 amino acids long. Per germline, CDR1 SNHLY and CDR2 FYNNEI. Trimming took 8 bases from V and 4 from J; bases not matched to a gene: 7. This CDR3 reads CASSGQGRADTQYF. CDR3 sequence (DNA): TGTGCCAGCTCGGGACAGGGTAGGGCAGATACGCAGTATTTT. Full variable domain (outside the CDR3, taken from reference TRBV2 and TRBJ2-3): EPEVTQTPSHQVTQMGQEVILRCVPISNHLYFYWYRQILGQKVEFLVSFYNNEISEKSEIFDDQFSVERPDGSNFTLKIRSTKLEDSAMYFCASSGQGRADTQYFGPGTRLTVL.

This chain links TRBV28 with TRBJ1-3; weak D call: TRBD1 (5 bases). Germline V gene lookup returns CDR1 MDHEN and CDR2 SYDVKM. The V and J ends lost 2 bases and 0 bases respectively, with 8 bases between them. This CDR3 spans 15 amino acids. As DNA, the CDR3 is TGTGCCAGCAGTTTACCAGGGCTCTCTGGAAACACCATATATTTT. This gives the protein CASSLPGLSGNTIYF.

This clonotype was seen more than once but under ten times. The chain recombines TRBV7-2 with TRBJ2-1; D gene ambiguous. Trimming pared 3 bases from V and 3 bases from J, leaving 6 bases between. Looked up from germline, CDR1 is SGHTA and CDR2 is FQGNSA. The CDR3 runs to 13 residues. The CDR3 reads CASSLPIYNEQFF. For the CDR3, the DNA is TGTGCCAGCAGCTTGCCTATCTACAATGAGCAGTTCTTC.

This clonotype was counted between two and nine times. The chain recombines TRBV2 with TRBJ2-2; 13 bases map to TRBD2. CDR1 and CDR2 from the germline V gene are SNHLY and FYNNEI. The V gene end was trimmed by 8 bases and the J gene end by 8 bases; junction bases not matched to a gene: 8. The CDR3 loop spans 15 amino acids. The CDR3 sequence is CASGGLAGESGELFF. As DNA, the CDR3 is TGTGCCAGCGGAGGACTAGCGGGAGAATCGGGGGAGCTGTTTTTT. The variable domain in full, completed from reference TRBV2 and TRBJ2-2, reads EPEVTQTPSHQVTQMGQEVILRCVPISNHLYFYWYRQILGQKVEFLVSFYNNEISEKSEIFDDQFSVERPDGSNFTLKIRSTKLEDSAMYFCASGGLAGESGELFFGEGSRLTVL.

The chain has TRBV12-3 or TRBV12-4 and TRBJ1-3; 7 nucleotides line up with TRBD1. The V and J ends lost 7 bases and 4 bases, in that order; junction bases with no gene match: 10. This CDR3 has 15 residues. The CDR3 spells CASNTPGTAGNTIYF. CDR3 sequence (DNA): TGTGCCAGCAACACACCCGGGACAGCGGGAAACACCATATATTTT.

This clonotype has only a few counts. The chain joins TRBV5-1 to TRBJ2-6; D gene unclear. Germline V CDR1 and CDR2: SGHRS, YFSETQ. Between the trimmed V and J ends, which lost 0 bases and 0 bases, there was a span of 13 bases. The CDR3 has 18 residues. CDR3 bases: TGCGCCAGCAGCTTGGCCCTAGGGATCGGCTCTGGGGCCAACGTCCTGACTTTC. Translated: CASSLALGIGSGANVLTF.

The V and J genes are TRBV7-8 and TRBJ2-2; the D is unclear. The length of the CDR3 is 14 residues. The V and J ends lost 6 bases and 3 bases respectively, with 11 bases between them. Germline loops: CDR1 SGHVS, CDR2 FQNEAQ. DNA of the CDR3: TGTGCCAGCAGACAGAGGACGGACACCGGGGAGCTGTTTTTT. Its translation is CASRQRTDTGELFF.

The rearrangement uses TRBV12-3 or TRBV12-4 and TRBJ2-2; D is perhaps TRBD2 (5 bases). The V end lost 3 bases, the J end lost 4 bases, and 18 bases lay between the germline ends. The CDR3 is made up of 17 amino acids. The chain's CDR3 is CASSFVVARRATGELFF. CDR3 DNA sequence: TGTGCCAGCAGTTTTGTCGTAGCGCGGAGAGCCACCGGGGAGCTGTTTTTT.

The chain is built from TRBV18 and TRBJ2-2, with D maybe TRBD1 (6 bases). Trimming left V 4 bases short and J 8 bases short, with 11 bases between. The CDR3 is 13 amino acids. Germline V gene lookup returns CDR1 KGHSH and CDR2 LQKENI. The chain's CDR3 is CASSRNREGELFF. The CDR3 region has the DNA TGTGCCAGCTCACGGAACAGGGAAGGGGAGCTGTTTTTT.

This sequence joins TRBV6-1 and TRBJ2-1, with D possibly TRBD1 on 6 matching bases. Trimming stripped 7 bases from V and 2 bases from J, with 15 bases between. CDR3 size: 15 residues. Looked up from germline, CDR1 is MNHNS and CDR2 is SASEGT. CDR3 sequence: CASNRGHTTYNEQFF. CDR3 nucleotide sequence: TGTGCCAGCAATCGGGGACACACCACCTACAATGAGCAGTTCTTC.